Following are 15 T cell receptor beta chains from one sample sequenced in a study of a mutant IDH1 vaccine in newly diagnosed glioma. Sequencing was performed with immunoSEQ multiplex PCR; in TCRdb, only in-frame clones are kept and a portion is missing. The sample shows roughly 32,000 clones, about 80% of them seen only once. The time point was: baseline, week 1 (first vaccination visit). Treatment defined: pre-vaccination baseline after standard-of-care therapy. Source: peripheral blood mononuclear cells (PBMCs), taken from a glioma patient treated with radiotherapy, temozolomide or both. Every receptor here comes from a man in his fifties with glioma. Some clones in this sample may be carry-over from other donors' samples.

This clone came up a few times. As DNA, the CDR3 is TGTGCCAGCAGTCTAGCGGGAGGTAACACCGGGGAGCTGTTTTTT. Translating it yields CASSLAGGNTGELFF. J is TRBJ2-2 and V is TRBV6-5; TRBD2 agrees at 11 bases. CDR3 length equals 15 residues. V was clipped by 5 bases and J by 2 bases; unmatched bases: 1. Per germline, CDR1 MNHEY and CDR2 SVGAGI.

The CDR3 spells CASSSRPNYGYTF. The CDR3 region has the DNA TGTGCCAGCAGCTCACGGCCTAACTATGGCTACACCTTC. V usage is TRBV5-5 and J usage is TRBJ1-2; D gene ambiguous. Germline assignment: CDR1 SGHKS and CDR2 YYEKEE (reference sequence). The CDR3 contains 13 residues. Trimming removed 3 bases from V and 0 bases from J, with 6 bases in between.

The chain links TRBV27 to TRBJ2-1, with D perhaps matching TRBD1 (6 bases). Trimming removed 9 bases at V and 8 bases at J, with 20 bases between. Germline V gene data show CDR1 as MNHEY and CDR2 as SMNVEV (reference sequence). The CDR3 has 14 amino acids. In nucleotides, the CDR3 is TGTGCCAGTGCAATGGTCACTAGACAGGATGAGCAGTTCTTC. It yields the protein CASAMVTRQDEQFF.

The chain carries TRBV2 and TRBJ1-2, with unresolved D. This CDR3 region has 15 residues. Trimming cost V 1 base and J 2 bases, with 11 bases left between them. Per germline, CDR1 SNHLY and CDR2 FYNNEI. The DNA of the CDR3 is TGTGCCAGCAGTGAAGTGGAAGGCCTAAACTATGGCTACACCTTC. This translates into CASSEVEGLNYGYTF. The variable domain in full, completed from reference TRBV2 and TRBJ1-2, reads EPEVTQTPSHQVTQMGQEVILRCVPISNHLYFYWYRQILGQKVEFLVSFYNNEISEKSEIFDDQFSVERPDGSNFTLKIRSTKLEDSAMYFCASSEVEGLNYGYTFGSGTRLTVV.

V is TRBV10-3 and J is TRBJ1-2, with TRBD1 matching 9 bases. Germline CDR1 is ENHRY and CDR2 is SYGVKD. J was trimmed by 0 bases and V by 6 bases; bases with no gene match: 8. This CDR3 has 16 amino acids. The CDR3 loop is CAISGDRENTNYGYTF. CDR3 sequence (DNA): TGTGCCATCAGCGGGGACAGGGAGAATACTAACTATGGCTACACCTTC.

The chain links TRBV6-4 to TRBJ1-2; D might be TRBD1 (5 bases). Looked up from germline, CDR1 is MRHNA and CDR2 is SNTAGT. V lost 3 bases, J lost 4 bases, and 9 bases lay in between. CDR3 length: 13 residues. CDR3 protein: CASSEQGSYGYTF. CDR3 sequence (DNA): TGTGCCAGCAGTGAGCAGGGAAGCTATGGCTACACCTTC.

The rearrangement joins TRBV13 to TRBJ1-5, with D unresolved. The CDR3 contains 15 residues. From germline, CDR1 is PRHDT and CDR2 FYEKMQ (reference sequence). Trimming left V 0 bases short and J 2 bases short, with 8 bases between. The CDR3 DNA is TGTGCCAGCAGCTTAGGCCGTGGGGGCAATCAGCCCCAGCATTTT. Amino acid sequence: CASSLGRGGNQPQHF.

This chain joins TRBV7-9 and TRBJ2-7; 9 bases are shared with TRBD1. Germline trimming cut 5 bases from V and 3 bases from J; bases unmatched to any gene: 8. Germline V CDR1 and CDR2: SEHNR, FQNEAQ (reference sequence). The CDR3 is 15 amino acids. CDR3 sequence: CASSAPGQGIYEQYF. The CDR3 DNA is TGTGCCAGCAGCGCCCCCGGACAGGGGATCTACGAGCAGTACTTC.

V usage is TRBV6-1 and J usage is TRBJ1-5; 7 bases agree with TRBD1. CDR1 MNHNS and CDR2 SASEGT come from the germline V gene. CDR3 size: 15 residues. Trimming cost V 6 bases and J 1 base; bases outside gene matches: 6. This chain's CDR3 is CASSVAGGSNQPQHF. For the CDR3, the DNA is TGTGCCAGCAGCGTTGCAGGGGGGAGCAATCAGCCCCAGCATTTT.

The chain recombines TRBV5-4 with TRBJ2-5, with a possible D match to TRBD2 (6 bases). Germline CDR1 and CDR2: SGHNT and YYREEE (reference sequence). The CDR3 is made up of 14 amino acids. Trimming left V 3 bases short and J 3 bases short, with 12 bases between. DNA of the CDR3: TGTGCCAGCAGCTCCAACCGGGGGAAAGAGACCCAGTACTTC. Translating it yields CASSSNRGKETQYF.

The V gene is TRBV7-9, the J gene TRBJ1-1; 7 bases align to TRBD1. Germline V lookup: CDR1 SEHNR, CDR2 FQNEAQ (reference sequence). The CDR3 covers 16 residues. V was clipped by 4 bases and J by 8 bases; unmatched bases: 16. The CDR3 here is CASSSFTPRDRGEAFF. The CDR3 region has the DNA TGTGCCAGCAGCTCCTTCACCCCCCGGGACAGAGGGGAAGCTTTCTTT.

The rearrangement uses TRBV19 and TRBJ1-1; 8 bases match TRBD1. The CDR3 runs 17 residues. Germline lookup yields CDR1 LNHDA and CDR2 SQIVND (reference sequence). The V and J ends lost 6 bases and 0 bases, in that order; junction bases with no gene match: 12. The CDR3 nucleotides read TGTGCCAGTAGAACCATCATTGGACAGGGCGTGAACACTGAAGCTTTCTTT. It specifies CASRTIIGQGVNTEAFF.

The chain recombines TRBV6-5 with TRBJ2-7; 7 nucleotides agree with TRBD1. Germline-derived CDR1 and CDR2 are MNHEY and SVGAGI. V lost 0 bases and J lost 7; bases outside the gene matches: 12. The length of the CDR3 is 16 residues. The CDR3 reads CASSYSFHAGGSEQYF. The DNA for the CDR3 is TGTGCCAGCAGTTACTCCTTCCATGCAGGGGGTTCGGAGCAGTACTTC.

The chain couples TRBV29-1 to TRBJ2-7; 15 bases map to TRBD2. Germline V gene lookup returns CDR1 SQVTM and CDR2 ANQGSEA. J gave up 6 bases and V 6 bases, and 6 bases lay outside the gene matches. This CDR3 is built from 14 residues. DNA for the CDR3: TGCAGCGTGGGAGGGGGACTAGCGGGAGGCGAGCAGTACTTC. Residues: CSVGGGLAGGEQYF.

V usage is TRBV19 and J usage is TRBJ1-1; 8 bases are shared with TRBD1. With V trimmed by 3 bases and J by 5 bases, 11 bases remained unmatched. Germline CDR1 LNHDA, CDR2 SQIVND (reference sequence). The CDR3 loop spans 16 amino acids. The CDR3 DNA follows: TGTGCCAGTAGTATGGACGGACAGGGAGGGAGAACTGAAGCTTTCTTT. Translation: CASSMDGQGGRTEAFF.